Included here is one TCR beta chain sequence, with context. Its antigen is currently unknown. 5' RACE with UMI labels generated the TRB cDNA libraries. TCRdb re-called the 5' RACE reads; every CDR3 protein appears as one record, without DNA. The sample has 100,000 to 150,000 distinct CDR3 sequences. The sample comes from a study of CXCR3-negative and CXCR3-positive naive CD8 T cells. The CDR3 extends over 17 amino acids. CDR1 is PRHDT, CDR2 FYEKMQ, per germline (reference sequence). Those CD8+ T cells considered naive were CD45RO-CCR7+CD27+CD95-. Study-wide points: Cryopreservation partially decreased CXCR3 expression, and most assays used fresh PBMCs. The study found more hydrophobic TRB CDR3s in CXCR3-positive naive cells than in CXCR3-negative naive cells. Diversity ran similarly high across both naive subsets but far lower in memory CD8+ cells.

This clonotype was obtained from a human donor in good health. Some clones in this sample may be carry-over from other donors' samples. The rearrangement links TRBV13 to TRBJ1-4; TCRdb's assignment of TRBD1 cannot be checked, as there is no DNA. Material: naive CXCR3- CD8+ T cells from blood. Subset of the sample: CD45RO-CCR7+CD27+CD95- naive CD8+ T cells lacking CXCR3 (TNR3-). The CDR3 is CASSPRGLQGNNEKLFF. Full variable domain (missing parts from reference TRBV13 and TRBJ1-4): AAGVIQSPRHLIKEKRETATLKCYPIPRHDTVYWYQQGPGQDPQFLISFYEKMQSDKGSIPDRFSAQQFSDYHSELNMSSLELGDSALYFCASSPRGLQGNNEKLFFGSGTQLSVL.